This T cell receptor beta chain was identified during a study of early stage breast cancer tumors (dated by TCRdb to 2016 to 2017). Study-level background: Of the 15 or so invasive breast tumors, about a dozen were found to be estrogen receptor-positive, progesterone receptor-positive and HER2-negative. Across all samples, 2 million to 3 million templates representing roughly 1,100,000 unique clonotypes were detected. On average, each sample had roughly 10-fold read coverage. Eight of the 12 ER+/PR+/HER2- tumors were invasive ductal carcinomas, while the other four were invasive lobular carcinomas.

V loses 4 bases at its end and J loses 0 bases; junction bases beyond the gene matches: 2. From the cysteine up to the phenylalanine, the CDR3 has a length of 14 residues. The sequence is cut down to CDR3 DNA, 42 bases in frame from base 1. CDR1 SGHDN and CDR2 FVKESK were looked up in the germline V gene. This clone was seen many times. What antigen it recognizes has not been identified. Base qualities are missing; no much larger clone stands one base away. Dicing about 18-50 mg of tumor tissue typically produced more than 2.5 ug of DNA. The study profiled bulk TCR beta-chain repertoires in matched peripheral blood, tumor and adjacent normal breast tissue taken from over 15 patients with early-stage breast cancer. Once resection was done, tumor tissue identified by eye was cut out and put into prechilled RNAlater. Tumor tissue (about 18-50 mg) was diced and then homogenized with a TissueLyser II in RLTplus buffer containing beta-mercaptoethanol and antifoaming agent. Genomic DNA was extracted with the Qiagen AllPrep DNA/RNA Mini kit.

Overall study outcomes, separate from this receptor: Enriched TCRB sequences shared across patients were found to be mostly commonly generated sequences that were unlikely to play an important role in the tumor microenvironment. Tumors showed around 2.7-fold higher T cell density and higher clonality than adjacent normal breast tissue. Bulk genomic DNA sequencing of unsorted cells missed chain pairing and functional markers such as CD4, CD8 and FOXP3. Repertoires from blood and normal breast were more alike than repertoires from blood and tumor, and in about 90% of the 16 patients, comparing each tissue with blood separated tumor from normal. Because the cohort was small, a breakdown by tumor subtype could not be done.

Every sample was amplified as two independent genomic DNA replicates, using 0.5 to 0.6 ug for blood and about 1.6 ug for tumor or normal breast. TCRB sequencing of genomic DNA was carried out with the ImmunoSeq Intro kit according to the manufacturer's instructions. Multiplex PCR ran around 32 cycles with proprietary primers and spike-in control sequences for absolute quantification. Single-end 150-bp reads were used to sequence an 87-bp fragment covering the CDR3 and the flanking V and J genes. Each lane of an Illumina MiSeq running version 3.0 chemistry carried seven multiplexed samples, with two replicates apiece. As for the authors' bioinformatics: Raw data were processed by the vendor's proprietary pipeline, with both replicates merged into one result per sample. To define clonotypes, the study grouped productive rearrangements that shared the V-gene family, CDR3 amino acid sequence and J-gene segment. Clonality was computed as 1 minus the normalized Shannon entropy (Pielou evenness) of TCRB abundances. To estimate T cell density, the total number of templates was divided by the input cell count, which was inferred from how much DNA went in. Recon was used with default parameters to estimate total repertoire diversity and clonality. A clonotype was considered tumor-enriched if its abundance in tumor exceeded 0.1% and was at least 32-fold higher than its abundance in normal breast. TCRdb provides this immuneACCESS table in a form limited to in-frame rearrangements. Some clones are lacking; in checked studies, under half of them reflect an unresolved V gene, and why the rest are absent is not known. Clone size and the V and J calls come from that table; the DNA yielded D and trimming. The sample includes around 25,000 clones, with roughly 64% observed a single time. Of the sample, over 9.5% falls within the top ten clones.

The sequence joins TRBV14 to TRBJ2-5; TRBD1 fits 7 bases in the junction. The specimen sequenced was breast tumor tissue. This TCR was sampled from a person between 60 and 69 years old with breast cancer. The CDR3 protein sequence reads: CASSLDRDQETQYF. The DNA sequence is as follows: TGTGCCAGCAGCCTCGACAGGGACCAAGAGACCCAGTACTTC.